This is a list of T cell receptor beta chains from one sample in a study of T cell changes during pregnancy in multiple sclerosis. The data were produced by immunoSEQ multiplex PCR, yet TCRdb's version contains in-frame clones alone and is incomplete. The data contain some 11,000 clones, about 89% of them singletons. The sequencing used CD8+ T cells from peripheral blood mononuclear cells, collected in the first trimester of pregnancy. All receptors come from a female donor in good health, enrolled as a control in a pregnancy study. Each CDR3 is given with its conserved first and last residue. D genes are given only for firm matches. The size field is filled for only some rows; it gives once, few, many or a size class.

J: TRBJ2-2; V: TRBV9; size: -; D: -; CDR3: CASSPTTGELFF; DNA: TGTGCCAGCAGCCCTACCACCGGGGAGCTGTTTTTT
J: TRBJ1-1; V: TRBV6-5; size: -; D: -; CDR3: CASSAQGWAEAFF; DNA: TGTGCCAGCAGTGCCCAGGGGTGGGCTGAAGCTTTCTTT
J: TRBJ1-2; V: TRBV6-5; size: few; D: -; CDR3: CASTPDYGYTF; DNA: TGTGCCAGCACCCCGGACTATGGCTACACCTTC
J: TRBJ2-7; V: TRBV11-2; size: -; D: -; CDR3: CASSPGGDYEQYF; DNA: TGTGCCAGCAGCCCCGGAGGGGACTACGAGCAGTACTTC
J: TRBJ2-3; V: TRBV7-9; size: -; D: TRBD2; CDR3: CASSPREAGGRDTQYF; DNA: TGTGCCAGCAGCCCACGGGAGGCGGGGGGACGGGATACGCAGTATTTT
J: TRBJ1-1; V: TRBV2; size: -; D: -; CDR3: CASIPPRGTEAFF; DNA: TGTGCCAGCATCCCCCCCCGGGGCACTGAAGCTTTCTTT
J: TRBJ1-4; V: TRBV21-1; size: -; D: -; CDR3: CASSKRGHNEKLFF; DNA: TGTGCCAGCAGCAAAAGGGGGCACAATGAAAAACTGTTTTTT
J: TRBJ1-2; V: TRBV15; size: -; D: -; CDR3: CATSLSRENYGYTF; DNA: TGTGCCACCAGCCTATCCAGGGAAAACTATGGCTACACCTTC
J: TRBJ2-2; V: TRBV9; size: -; D: -; CDR3: CASSAGLGGNTGELFF; DNA: TGTGCCAGCAGCGCCGGACTAGGGGGGAACACCGGGGAGCTGTTTTTT
J: TRBJ2-6; V: TRBV6-1; size: -; D: -; CDR3: CASSGGGSGANVLTF; DNA: TGTGCCAGCAGTGGAGGGGGAAGTGGGGCCAACGTCCTGACTTTC
J: TRBJ2-3; V: TRBV5-1; size: -; D: TRBD2; CDR3: CASSLLLAGAHTNTQYF; DNA: TGCGCCAGCAGCTTGTTACTAGCGGGGGCCCACACAAATACGCAGTATTTT
J: TRBJ2-7; V: TRBV7-2; size: -; D: TRBD1; CDR3: CASSLRERTGGDYEQYF; DNA: TGTGCCAGCAGCTTAAGGGAGAGGACAGGGGGAGACTACGAGCAGTACTTC
J: TRBJ2-7; V: TRBV9; size: -; D: -; CDR3: CASSVYGGGEQYF; DNA: TGTGCCAGCAGCGTATACGGGGGTGGCGAGCAGTACTTC
J: TRBJ1-1; V: TRBV27; size: -; D: TRBD1; CDR3: CASSPGTDLAVTEAFF; DNA: TGTGCCAGCAGTCCCGGGACAGACCTGGCTGTGACTGAAGCTTTCTTT
J: TRBJ2-1; V: TRBV28; size: -; D: TRBD1; CDR3: CASRWTGGPNEQFF; DNA: TGTGCCAGCAGATGGACAGGGGGCCCTAATGAGCAGTTCTTC
J: TRBJ2-1; V: TRBV9; size: once; D: TRBD2; CDR3: CASSASGGADEQFF; DNA: TGTGCCAGCAGCGCTAGCGGGGGGGCCGATGAGCAGTTCTTC
J: TRBJ1-2; V: TRBV5-1; size: -; D: TRBD1; CDR3: CASSARTGGDYGYTF; DNA: TGCGCCAGCAGCGCCCGGACAGGGGGCGACTATGGCTACACCTTC
J: TRBJ1-2; V: TRBV30; size: once; D: -; CDR3: CAWRVPGGAENYGYTF; DNA: TGTGCCTGGAGGGTTCCAGGAGGGGCTGAGAACTATGGCTACACCTTC
J: TRBJ2-5; V: TRBV9; size: -; D: TRBD2; CDR3: CASSTRVSGVFETQYF; DNA: TGTGCCAGCAGCACCCGGGTTAGCGGGGTGTTTGAGACCCAGTACTTC
J: TRBJ2-7; V: TRBV2; size: once; D: -; CDR3: CASSEGLYEQYF; DNA: TGTGCCAGCAGTGAAGGTCTTTACGAGCAGTACTTC
J: TRBJ2-3; V: TRBV9; size: -; D: TRBD1; CDR3: CASSVAYRGQDTQYF; DNA: TGTGCCAGCAGCGTAGCTTACAGGGGGCAAGATACGCAGTATTTT
J: TRBJ2-7; V: TRBV13; size: -; D: TRBD1; CDR3: CASSFRDRGHEQYF; DNA: TGTGCCAGCAGCTTTCGGGACAGGGGACACGAGCAGTACTTC
J: TRBJ2-3; V: TRBV19; size: -; D: TRBD2; CDR3: CASSIEGLAGPKRYF; DNA: TGTGCCAGTAGTATAGAGGGACTAGCGGGCCCTAAGCGGTATTTT
J: TRBJ2-7; V: TRBV19; size: few; D: TRBD1; CDR3: CASTPGTGRTSEQYF; DNA: TGTGCCAGTACCCCTGGGACAGGGAGGACCTCCGAGCAGTACTTC
J: TRBJ2-7; V: TRBV7-9; size: -; D: TRBD1; CDR3: CASSLQGARRDPYEQYF; DNA: TGTGCCAGCAGCTTACAGGGGGCACGTCGAGACCCCTACGAGCAGTACTTC
J: TRBJ2-2; V: TRBV30; size: -; D: TRBD2; CDR3: CAAGEGGELFF; DNA: TGTGCAGCGGGGGAGGGCGGGGAGCTGTTTTTT
J: TRBJ2-3; V: TRBV7-8; size: -; D: -; CDR3: CASSLRTDTQYF; DNA: TGTGCCAGCAGCTTGCGGACAGATACGCAGTATTTT
J: TRBJ2-3; V: TRBV13; size: -; D: TRBD2; CDR3: CASSTRTSGGSTDTQYF; DNA: TGTGCCAGCAGCACTCGGACTAGCGGGGGTAGCACAGATACGCAGTATTTT
J: TRBJ1-5; V: TRBV5-1; size: -; D: TRBD1; CDR3: CASSPTGGAGQPQHF; DNA: TGCGCCAGCAGCCCCACAGGGGGCGCGGGGCAGCCCCAGCATTTT
J: TRBJ2-7; V: TRBV4-1; size: -; D: -; CDR3: CASSPKDTSYEQYF; DNA: TGCGCCAGCAGCCCCAAGGACACCTCCTACGAGCAGTACTTC
J: TRBJ2-3; V: TRBV27; size: -; D: TRBD2; CDR3: CASSFGLAGTDTQYF; DNA: TGTGCCAGCAGTTTTGGACTAGCGGGCACAGATACGCAGTATTTT
J: TRBJ2-3; V: TRBV2; size: -; D: TRBD1; CDR3: CASSRDSQRTDTQYF; DNA: TGTGCCAGCAGTAGGGACAGCCAACGGACAGATACGCAGTATTTT
J: TRBJ1-1; V: TRBV4-1; size: -; D: -; CDR3: CASSQEGRGSEAFF; DNA: TGCGCCAGCAGCCAAGAGGGCAGGGGTTCTGAAGCTTTCTTT
J: TRBJ1-5; V: TRBV27; size: -; D: -; CDR3: CASKSGGDQPQHF; DNA: TGTGCCAGCAAATCCGGGGGTGATCAGCCCCAGCATTTT
J: TRBJ1-2; V: TRBV27; size: -; D: -; CDR3: CASRRGGLDYGYTF; DNA: TGTGCCAGCCGAAGGGGGGGGCTGGACTATGGCTACACCTTC
J: TRBJ2-1; V: TRBV29-1; size: -; D: TRBD2; CDR3: CSVDGGTIYNEQFF; DNA: TGCAGCGTTGACGGGGGGACCATATACAATGAGCAGTTCTTC
J: TRBJ2-5; V: TRBV9; size: -; D: TRBD1; CDR3: CASSEPTGGIETQYF; DNA: TGTGCCAGCAGCGAACCGACAGGGGGGATAGAGACCCAGTACTTC
J: TRBJ1-2; V: TRBV5-4; size: -; D: TRBD1; CDR3: CASPGTGDGYTF; DNA: TGTGCCAGCCCCGGGACAGGGGATGGCTACACCTTC
J: TRBJ1-1; V: TRBV6-6; size: -; D: -; CDR3: CASRGGESEAFF; DNA: TGTGCCAGCAGGGGGGGAGAGTCTGAAGCTTTCTTT
J: TRBJ2-2; V: TRBV30; size: -; D: -; CDR3: CACPLGPPRFGELFF; DNA: TGTGCCTGTCCGTTGGGGCCCCCTCGGTTCGGGGAGCTGTTTTTT
J: TRBJ1-6; V: TRBV4-3; size: -; D: -; CDR3: CASSPREGANSPLHF; DNA: TGCGCCAGCAGCCCCAGGGAAGGCGCGAATTCACCCCTCCACTTT
J: TRBJ1-1; V: TRBV5-1; size: -; D: -; CDR3: CASSLGQSGNTEAFF; DNA: TGCGCCAGCAGCTTGGGACAGTCCGGGAACACTGAAGCTTTCTTT
J: TRBJ2-5; V: TRBV7-2; size: -; D: -; CDR3: CASSHRVTQETQYF; DNA: TGTGCCAGCAGCCACCGGGTTACCCAAGAGACCCAGTACTTC
J: TRBJ1-6; V: TRBV6-5; size: -; D: -; CDR3: CASRPDTSYNSPLHF; DNA: TGTGCCAGCAGACCCGACACATCCTATAATTCACCCCTCCACTTT
J: TRBJ2-7; V: TRBV19; size: -; D: TRBD1; CDR3: CASRSRDRVYEQYF; DNA: TGTGCCAGTAGAAGCCGGGACAGGGTCTACGAGCAGTACTTC
J: TRBJ1-1; V: TRBV6-1; size: -; D: TRBD1; CDR3: CASGTEIMNTEAFF; DNA: TGTGCCAGCGGGACAGAGATAATGAACACTGAAGCTTTCTTT
J: TRBJ1-2; V: TRBV6-5; size: -; D: TRBD1; CDR3: CASYTGARGYTF; DNA: TGTGCCAGCTACACAGGGGCGAGGGGCTACACCTTC
J: TRBJ1-1; V: TRBV29-1; size: -; D: TRBD1; CDR3: CSATGRFGTEAFF; DNA: TGCAGCGCGACAGGGAGGTTTGGCACTGAAGCTTTCTTT
J: TRBJ1-1; V: TRBV27; size: -; D: -; CDR3: CASSWGQNTEAFF; DNA: TGTGCCAGCAGTTGGGGGCAGAACACTGAAGCTTTCTTT
J: TRBJ2-2; V: TRBV5-6; size: -; D: -; CDR3: CASSPEGGHGELFF; DNA: TGTGCCAGCAGCCCCGAGGGTGGTCACGGGGAGCTGTTTTTT
J: TRBJ2-1; V: TRBV14; size: -; D: -; CDR3: CASSQPGRYNEQFF; DNA: TGTGCCAGCAGCCAACCAGGTCGATACAATGAGCAGTTCTTC
J: TRBJ1-1; V: TRBV4-3; size: -; D: TRBD1; CDR3: CASSQGQGPSTEAFF; DNA: TGCGCCAGCAGCCAAGGACAGGGGCCGAGCACTGAAGCTTTCTTT
J: TRBJ2-7; V: TRBV5-6; size: once; D: TRBD1; CDR3: CASSFDRGRRYEQYF; DNA: TGTGCCAGCAGCTTTGACAGGGGCCGCCGATACGAGCAGTACTTC
J: TRBJ2-1; V: TRBV5-6; size: -; D: TRBD1; CDR3: CASSLWGQGTLAGQFF; DNA: TGTGCCAGCAGCTTGTGGGGACAGGGGACCTTGGCGGGGCAGTTCTTC
J: TRBJ1-1; V: TRBV9; size: -; D: -; CDR3: CASSATQEYTEAFF; DNA: TGTGCCAGCAGCGCCACACAAGAATACACTGAAGCTTTCTTT
J: TRBJ2-3; V: TRBV4-3; size: -; D: TRBD2; CDR3: CASSQERGGADTQYF; DNA: TGCGCCAGCAGCCAAGAGCGGGGGGGTGCAGATACGCAGTATTTT
J: TRBJ1-2; V: TRBV12-5; size: -; D: -; CDR3: CASGLMSDGYTF; DNA: TGTGCTAGTGGTTTGATGTCTGATGGCTACACCTTC
J: TRBJ2-7; V: TRBV7-6; size: few; D: -; CDR3: CASSPTPGDEQYF; DNA: TGTGCCAGCAGCCCCACGCCGGGGGACGAGCAGTACTTC